This is a list of T cell receptor beta chains from one sample in a study of blood T cell repertoires in COVID-19. Clones were sequenced by immunoSEQ multiplex PCR, and TCRdb holds only the in-frame ones, with some missing. Seen here are 37,000 or so clones, more than 75% observed once, and the top ten hold roughly two thirds. Source material: peripheral blood. The source is a man in his 70s with acute or convalescent COVID-19. The CDR3 runs from the conserved cysteine through the conserved F or W. The order of the fields is clone size, D gene, J gene, V gene, CDR3 protein, CDR3 DNA. A D gene is named only where the DNA matches it firmly. Some rows have no size entry. The others give once, few or many, or a class for an expanded clone.

>few|TRBD1|TRBJ1-6|TRBV10-3
CAIRRGQGDSPLHF
TGTGCCATCAGACGAGGACAGGGAGATTCACCCCTCCACTTT
>NA|NA|TRBJ1-1|TRBV6-1
CASSEGLFNTEAFF
TGTGCCAGCAGTGAGGGACTTTTCAACACTGAAGCTTTCTTT
>NA|NA|TRBJ2-1|TRBV11-3
CASSLDGGNYNEQFF
TGTGCCAGCAGCTTGGACGGAGGGAATTACAATGAGCAGTTCTTC
>once|TRBD1|TRBJ1-1|TRBV18
CASSPGTGWDTEAFF
TGTGCCAGCTCACCTGGGACAGGGTGGGACACTGAAGCTTTCTTT
>NA|NA|TRBJ1-2|TRBV19
CASSIGQYGYTF
TGTGCCAGTAGTATAGGACAGTATGGCTACACCTTC
>NA|TRBD2|TRBJ2-2|TRBV9
CASSLRLAGGTGELFF
TGTGCCAGCAGCCTACGACTAGCGGGAGGTACCGGGGAGCTGTTTTTT
>NA|NA|TRBJ1-1|TRBV30
CAVSREMNTEAFF
TGTGCCGTATCAAGGGAGATGAACACTGAAGCTTTCTTT
>NA|TRBD1|TRBJ1-5|TRBV6-6
CASSTGGYSNQPQHF
TGTGCCAGCAGTACAGGGGGCTATAGCAATCAGCCCCAGCATTTT
>NA|TRBD1|TRBJ2-2|TRBV28
CASSNGDRGTGELFF
TGTGCCAGCAGTAATGGGGACAGGGGGACCGGGGAGCTGTTTTTT
>NA|NA|TRBJ2-4|TRBV7-2
CASSPFVEGNIQYF
TGTGCCAGCAGCCCGTTCGTCGAGGGAAACATTCAGTACTTC
>once|NA|TRBJ1-1|TRBV27
CASSLGGSGNTEAFF
TGTGCCAGCAGTTTAGGCGGATCGGGGAACACTGAAGCTTTCTTT
>NA|TRBD1|TRBJ2-3|TRBV7-3
CASSSGTGSTDTQYF
TGTGCCAGCAGCTCCGGGACAGGGAGCACAGATACGCAGTATTTT
>many|NA|TRBJ1-5|TRBV7-9
CASSLYRGDSNQPQHF
TGTGCCAGCAGCTTATATCGAGGAGATTCCAATCAGCCCCAGCATTTT
>NA|TRBD1|TRBJ1-5|TRBV6-7
CASSSIEGQGMANQPQHF
TGTGCCAGCAGTTCCATCGAAGGACAGGGGATGGCGAATCAGCCCCAGCATTTT
>NA|TRBD1|TRBJ1-5|TRBV19
CASSLGQGFNQPQHF
TGTGCCAGTAGTTTGGGACAGGGATTCAATCAGCCCCAGCATTTT
>NA|TRBD1|TRBJ1-6|TRBV6-6
CASSRNPRDRVSPLHF
TGTGCCAGCAGTCGCAACCCCCGGGACAGGGTTTCACCCCTCCACTTT
>NA|NA|TRBJ1-6|TRBV7-2
CASSLALQGTPRSSYNSPLHF
TGTGCCAGCAGCTTAGCATTACAGGGAACTCCCAGAAGCTCCTATAATTCACCCCTCCACTTT
>NA|TRBD2|TRBJ2-2|TRBV5-1
CASSDGLAGAGGGELFF
TGCGCCAGCAGCGACGGACTAGCGGGAGCTGGGGGCGGGGAGCTGTTTTTT
>NA|NA|TRBJ2-7|TRBV10-1
CASSELIQGPHEQYF
TGCGCCAGCAGTGAGTTGATACAGGGACCGCACGAGCAGTACTTC
>NA|NA|TRBJ1-3|TRBV21-1
CASSKAQLQGSSGNTIYF
TGTGCCAGCAGCAAAGCGCAACTACAGGGGTCCTCTGGAAACACCATATATTTT
>NA|NA|TRBJ2-7|TRBV21-1
CARCQHRVYEQYF
TGTGCCAGATGTCAACACAGGGTCTACGAGCAGTACTTC
>NA|TRBD1|TRBJ1-4|TRBV10-1
CASSGKQLGTAQNEKLFF
TGCGCCAGCAGCGGAAAGCAATTGGGGACAGCGCAGAATGAAAAACTGTTTTTT
>once|NA|TRBJ1-2|TRBV7-3
CASSPGASNYGYTF
TGTGCCAGCAGCCCTGGGGCGAGTAACTATGGCTACACCTTC
>NA|NA|TRBJ2-2|TRBV5-1
CASSLPTGNTGELFF
TGCGCCAGCAGCTTACCGACAGGGAACACCGGGGAGCTGTTTTTT